This T cell receptor beta chain appears in the sequencing data of a study of cytomegalovirus exposure and HLA in healthy donors. Study information: Genotyping showed 81% of 398 donors falling in the Caucasian-associated ancestry cluster.

The germline V gene has CDR1 SGHTA and CDR2 FQGTGA. The V gene lost 5 bases and the J gene lost 4 bases, with 11 bases spanning the gap. This CDR3 is built from 13 residues. 60 Vbeta and 13 Jbeta primers were used in PCR. Produced via immunoSEQ multiplex PCR; TCRdb's table is partial and in-frame only. The table has approximately 160,000 clones, approximately 80% seen once. Material: PBMCs. This chain links TRBV7-3 with TRBJ1-1, with D unclear. The clonotype comes from a male donor in good health and CMV-seropositive. CDR3 bases: TGTGCCAGCAGCCCGCGGGGAGGCACTGAAGCTTTCTTT. Its protein product is CASSPRGGTEAFF.